The TCR beta chain under discussion was sequenced for a study of T-cell memory formation after mild COVID-19. Study-level background: Largely, the TCR clusters proved donor specific. Study observations and caveats: Pre-infection memory held some responding clones, suggesting pre-existing cross-reactive T cells responded.

TCRdb ran MiXCR on the 5' RACE reads and lists one entry per CDR3 protein. The sample contains 250,000 to 300,000 distinct CDR3 sequences, under 20% of which appear only once. Remarks on this clonotype: Its antigen is currently unknown.

CDR3 length: 16 amino acids. Germline CDR1 DFQATT, CDR2 SNEGSKA (reference sequence). V lost 0 bases, J lost 0 bases, and 9 bases lay in between. This receptor was identified in a man between 18 and 35 years old who had mild COVID-19 (a few samples of this study predate the infection). Cell type and time point are not known. The chain uses TRBV20-1 and TRBJ1-6; D is unresolved. The specimen was PBMCs or a T cell subset sorted from them (not recorded which). CDR3 nucleotide sequence: TGCAGTGCTAGAGATTCGGTTAGCTCCTATAATTCACCCCTCCACTTT. Encoded protein: CSARDSVSSYNSPLHF.